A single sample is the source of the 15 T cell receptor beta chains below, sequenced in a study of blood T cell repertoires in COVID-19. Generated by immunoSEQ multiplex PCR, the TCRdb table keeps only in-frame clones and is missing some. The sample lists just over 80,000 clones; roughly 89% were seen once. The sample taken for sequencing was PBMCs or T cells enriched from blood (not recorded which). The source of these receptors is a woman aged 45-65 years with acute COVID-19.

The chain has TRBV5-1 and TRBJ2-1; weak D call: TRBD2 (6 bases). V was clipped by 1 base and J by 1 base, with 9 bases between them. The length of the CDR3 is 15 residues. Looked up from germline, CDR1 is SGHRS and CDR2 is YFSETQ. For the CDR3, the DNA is TGCGCCAGCAGCTTGCGGGAGAATTCCTACAATGAGCAGTTCTTC. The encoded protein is CASSLRENSYNEQFF.

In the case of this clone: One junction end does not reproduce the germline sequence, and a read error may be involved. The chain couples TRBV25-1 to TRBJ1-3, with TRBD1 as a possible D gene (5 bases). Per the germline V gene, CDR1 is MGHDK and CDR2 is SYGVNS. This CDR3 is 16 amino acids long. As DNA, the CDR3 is TGTGCCAGCTCTCCGGCTCTCGGGACTCACGGAATCACCATATATTTT. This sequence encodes CASSPALGTHGITIYF.

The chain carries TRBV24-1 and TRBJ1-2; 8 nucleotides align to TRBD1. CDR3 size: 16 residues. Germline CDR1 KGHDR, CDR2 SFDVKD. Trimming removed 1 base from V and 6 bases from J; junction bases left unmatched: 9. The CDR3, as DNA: TGTGCCACCAGTGATTTATCCTTTGACAGGGGAGATGGCTACACCTTC. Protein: CATSDLSFDRGDGYTF.

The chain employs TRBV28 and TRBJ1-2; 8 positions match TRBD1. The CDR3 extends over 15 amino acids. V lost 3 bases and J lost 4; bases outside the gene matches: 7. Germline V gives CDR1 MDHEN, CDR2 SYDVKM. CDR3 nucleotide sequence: TGTGCCAGCAGTTTTCGGACAGGGAGTATCTATGGCTACACCTTC. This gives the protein CASSFRTGSIYGYTF.

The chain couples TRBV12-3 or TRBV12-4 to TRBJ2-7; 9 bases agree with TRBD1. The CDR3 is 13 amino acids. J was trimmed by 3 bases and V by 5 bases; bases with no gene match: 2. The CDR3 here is CASSPGQGYEQYF. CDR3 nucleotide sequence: TGTGCCAGCAGTCCGGGACAGGGCTACGAGCAGTACTTC.

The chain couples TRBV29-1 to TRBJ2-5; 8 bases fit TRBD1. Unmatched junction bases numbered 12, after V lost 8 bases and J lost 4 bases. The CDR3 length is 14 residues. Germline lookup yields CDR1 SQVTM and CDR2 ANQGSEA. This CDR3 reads CSILPATGVETQYF. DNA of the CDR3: TGCAGCATACTCCCGGCGACAGGGGTAGAGACCCAGTACTTC. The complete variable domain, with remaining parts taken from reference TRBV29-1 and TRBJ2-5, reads SAVISQKPSRDICQRGTSLTIQCQVDSQVTMMFWYRQQPGQSLTLIATANQGSEATYESGFVIDKFPISRPNLTFSTLTVSNMSPEDSSIYLCSILPATGVETQYFGPGTRLLVL.

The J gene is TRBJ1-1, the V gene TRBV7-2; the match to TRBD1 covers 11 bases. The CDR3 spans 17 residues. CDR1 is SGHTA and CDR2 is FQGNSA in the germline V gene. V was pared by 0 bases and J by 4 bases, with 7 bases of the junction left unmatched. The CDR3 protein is CASSLAPGTGGSTEAFF. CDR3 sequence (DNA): TGTGCCAGCAGCTTAGCGCCAGGGACAGGGGGTAGCACTGAAGCTTTCTTT.

The CDR3 region has the DNA TGTGCCAGCAGCTCGAACGGACTAGCGGGAGGAAGCGAGCAGTACTTC. Translating it yields CASSSNGLAGGSEQYF. The chain is built from TRBV7-8 and TRBJ2-7, with 14 bases aligning to TRBD2. This CDR3 comprises 16 residues. Germline V lookup: CDR1 SGHVS, CDR2 FQNEAQ. The J segment lost 6 bases and the V segment lost 4 bases, leaving 8 bases of the junction unmatched. Full variable domain (remainder filled in from reference TRBV7-8 and TRBJ2-7): GAGVSQSPRYKVAKRGQDVALRCDPISGHVSLFWYQQALGQGPEFLTYFQNEAQLDKSGLPSDRFFAERPEGSVSTLKIQRTQQEDSAVYLCASSSNGLAGGSEQYFGPGTRLTVT.

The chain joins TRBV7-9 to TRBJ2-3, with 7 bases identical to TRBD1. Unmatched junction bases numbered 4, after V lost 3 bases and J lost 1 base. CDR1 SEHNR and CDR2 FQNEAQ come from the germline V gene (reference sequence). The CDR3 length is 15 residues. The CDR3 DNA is TGTGCCAGCAGCTTTGGGACAGCACGCACAGATACGCAGTATTTT. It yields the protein CASSFGTARTDTQYF.

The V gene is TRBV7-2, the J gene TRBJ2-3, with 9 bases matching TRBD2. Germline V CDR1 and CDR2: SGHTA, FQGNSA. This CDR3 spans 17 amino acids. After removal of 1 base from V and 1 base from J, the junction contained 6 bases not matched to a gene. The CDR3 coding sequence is TGTGCCAGCAGCTTAGTTCCTAGCGGGGATGGCACAGATACGCAGTATTTT. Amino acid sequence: CASSLVPSGDGTDTQYF.

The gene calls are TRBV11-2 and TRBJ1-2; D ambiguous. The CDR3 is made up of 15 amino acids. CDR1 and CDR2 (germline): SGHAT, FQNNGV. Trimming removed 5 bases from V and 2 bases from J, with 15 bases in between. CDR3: CASSPSLHTNYGYTF. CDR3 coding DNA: TGTGCCAGCAGCCCGTCGTTGCACACAAACTATGGCTACACCTTC.

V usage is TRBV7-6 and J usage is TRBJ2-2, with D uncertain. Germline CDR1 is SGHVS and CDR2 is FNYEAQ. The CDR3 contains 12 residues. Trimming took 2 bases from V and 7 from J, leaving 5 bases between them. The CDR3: CASSLSFGELFF. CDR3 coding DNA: TGTGCCAGCAGCTTAAGCTTCGGGGAGCTGTTTTTT.

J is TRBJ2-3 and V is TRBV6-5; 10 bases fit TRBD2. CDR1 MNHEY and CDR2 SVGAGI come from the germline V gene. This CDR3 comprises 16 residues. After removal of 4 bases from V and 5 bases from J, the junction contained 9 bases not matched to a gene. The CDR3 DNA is TGTGCCAGCAGTTTGGCTAGCGGGAGAGTGGGAGATACGCAGTATTTT. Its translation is CASSLASGRVGDTQYF.

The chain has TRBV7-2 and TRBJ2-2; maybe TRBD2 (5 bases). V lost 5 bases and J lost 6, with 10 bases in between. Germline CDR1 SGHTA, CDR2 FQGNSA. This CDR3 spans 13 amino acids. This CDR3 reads CASSKGGSGELFF. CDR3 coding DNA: TGTGCCAGCAGCAAAGGAGGCTCCGGGGAGCTGTTTTTT.

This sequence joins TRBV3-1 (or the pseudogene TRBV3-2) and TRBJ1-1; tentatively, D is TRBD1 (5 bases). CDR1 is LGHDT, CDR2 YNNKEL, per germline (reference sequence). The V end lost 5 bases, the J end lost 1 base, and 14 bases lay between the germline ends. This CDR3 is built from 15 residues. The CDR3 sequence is CASSNKGGANTEAFF. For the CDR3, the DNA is TGTGCCAGCAGCAACAAAGGAGGGGCGAACACTGAAGCTTTCTTT.